Sequencing of this T cell receptor beta chain was carried out in a study of OX40 agonist ivuxolimab in advanced cancers. Notes on the research overall: Ivuxolimab was an agonistic, fully human IgG2 monoclonal antibody directed against OX40 (CD134), a costimulatory receptor. Three dose-escalation patients achieved partial responses, one with hepatocellular carcinoma and two with cutaneous melanoma. Intravenous ivuxolimab was administered to patients every 2 weeks at six dose levels: 0.01, 0.1, 0.3, 1.5, 3 and 10 mg/kg. Patients were allowed to have had prior anti-PD-1, anti-PD-L1 or anti-CTLA-4 therapy, and around 41% of the dose-escalation patients had previously received checkpoint inhibitors. The paper covers the monotherapy dose-escalation part of the phase I ivuxolimab trial, which included N of about 56 patients. The point of sequencing TCRbeta in the periphery was to test whether ivuxolimab changed TCR sequence diversity and drove clonal T-cell expansion. Among the approximately 50 dose-escalation patients, approximately 20 had hepatocellular carcinoma, approximately 15 melanoma, 9 renal cell carcinoma and 9 head and neck cancer. A male proportion of roughly 80% and a mean age of 60 years, ranging from roughly 23 to 80, were recorded for the dose-escalation cohort. What the study reported, not specific to this receptor: Clonal expansion of both CD4+ and CD8+ blood T cells was observed from baseline to week 6 at doses 0.1 to 3.0 mg/kg. In the 0.1-3.0 mg/kg groups, partial responders were among the patients with the lowest normalized peripheral clonal expansion, particularly in CD8+ T cells. After ivuxolimab, expanded clones were on average more numerous among CD8+ T cells than among CD4+ T cells. The antigen specificity of the clonally expanded peripheral T cells was not determined. Low levels of normalized T-cell clonal expansion were also seen in some patients who did not respond.

A word on this clone: The antigen this receptor binds is unknown. Base quality data are lacking; no much larger clone is found one base away.

Sequences MGHRA (CDR1) and YSYEKL (CDR2) are obtained from the germline V gene. V and J are truncated by 1 base and 8 bases respectively, leaving an intervening sequence of 11 bases. From its cysteine to its phenylalanine, the CDR3 spans 13 amino acids. Here the CDR3 DNA is all that survives: 39 bases in frame from base 1. For sequencing of the TCRbeta CDR3 region, genomic DNA was extracted from the sorted cells. The immunoSEQ Assay was used to sequence the TCRbeta CDR3 regions. TCRdb limited this immuneACCESS table to in-frame rearrangements with V and J called. A share of clones is missing; checked studies link under half to unresolved V genes, and the rest is unexplained. The sample has roughly 20,000 clones on record, more than 65% of them singletons. In total, the top ten clones hold about 30% of the sample. Patients with autoimmune disease history or receiving systemic immunosuppression were excluded from the trial. In every dose cohort, peripheral blood was drawn for TCR sequencing at baseline, cycle 4 day 1, and cycle 7 day 1. Samples were obtained from an open-label, multicenter, first-in-human phase I dose-escalation trial of ivuxolimab. Adults with locally advanced or metastatic head and neck squamous cell, hepatocellular, melanoma or renal cell carcinoma were enrolled in the trial. Before TCR sequencing, CD4+ T cells and CD8+ T cells from peripheral blood were sorted into separate populations.

The chain employs TRBV4-1 and TRBJ1-2; the D gene is perhaps TRBD1, from 6 matching bases. The input for sequencing was CD4+ or CD8+ T cells sorted from blood, taken in a trial of the OX40 agonist ivuxolimab. This TCR was sampled from an adult with an advanced solid tumor such as melanoma, head and neck, liver or kidney cancer. The nucleotide sequence reads TGCGCCAGCAGCCAAGGTTACAGGGAGGGCTACACCTTC. The encoded protein is CASSQGYREGYTF.